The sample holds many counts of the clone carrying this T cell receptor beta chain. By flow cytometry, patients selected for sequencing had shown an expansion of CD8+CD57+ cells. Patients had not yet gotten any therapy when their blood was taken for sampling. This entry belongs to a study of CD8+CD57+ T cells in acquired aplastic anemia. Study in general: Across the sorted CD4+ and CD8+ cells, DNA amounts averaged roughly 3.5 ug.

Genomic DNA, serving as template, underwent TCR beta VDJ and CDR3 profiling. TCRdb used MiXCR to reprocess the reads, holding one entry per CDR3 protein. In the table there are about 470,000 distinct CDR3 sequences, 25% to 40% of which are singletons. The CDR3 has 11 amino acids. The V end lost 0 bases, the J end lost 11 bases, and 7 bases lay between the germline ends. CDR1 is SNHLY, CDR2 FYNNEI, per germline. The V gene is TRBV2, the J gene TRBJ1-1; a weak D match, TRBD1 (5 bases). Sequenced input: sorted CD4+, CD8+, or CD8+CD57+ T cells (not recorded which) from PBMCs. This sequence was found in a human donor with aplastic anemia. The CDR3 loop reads CASSEADIAFF. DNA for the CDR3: TGTGCCAGCAGTGAAGCGGACATCGCTTTCTTT.